Below are 24 T cell receptor beta chains sequenced from a single sample in a study of OX40 agonist ivuxolimab in advanced cancers. Method: immunoSEQ multiplex PCR; TCRdb's copy keeps in-frame clones and lacks some. The data contain under 90,000 clones, less than 95% of them singletons. This sample comprised CD4+ or CD8+ T cells sorted from blood, obtained in a trial of the OX40 agonist ivuxolimab. The receptors were sampled from an adult with an advanced solid tumor such as melanoma, head and neck, liver or kidney cancer.

This clone was recorded only once. The chain links TRBV18 to TRBJ2-5, with D unresolved. The CDR3 is made up of 10 amino acids. Germline CDR1 KGHSH, CDR2 LQKENI. Trimming removed 6 bases from V and 3 bases from J, with 2 bases in between. The CDR3 coding sequence is TGTGCCAGCTCCGAAGAGACCCAGTACTTC. It translates to CASSEETQYF.

CDR3: CAISRLAGGPGELFF. CDR3 coding DNA: TGTGCCATCAGTAGACTAGCGGGGGGCCCCGGGGAGCTGTTTTTT. The chain joins TRBV10-3 to TRBJ2-2, with 13 positions matching TRBD2. This CDR3 comprises 15 residues. After removal of 5 bases from V and 6 bases from J, the junction contained 3 bases not matched to a gene. Germline V gene lookup returns CDR1 ENHRY and CDR2 SYGVKD.

The chain employs TRBV4-3 and TRBJ2-7, with a possible D match to TRBD2 (7 bases). CDR3 length equals 15 residues. Trimming left V 3 bases short and J 2 bases short, with 14 bases between. CDR1 is LGHNA and CDR2 is YSLEER in the germline V gene. The CDR3 DNA follows: TGCGCCAGCAGCCACCTTTCGGGGGGCCCCTACGAGCAGTACTTC. Its protein product is CASSHLSGGPYEQYF.

V is TRBV10-3 and J is TRBJ1-2; a possible D gene is TRBD1 (6 bases). The V gene's germline CDR1 is ENHRY and CDR2 SYGVKD. The CDR3 contains 14 residues. The ends were cut back, 3 bases at V and 6 bases at J, with 14 bases in the middle. CDR3 sequence reads: CAISEGQGKHGYTF. CDR3 DNA: TGTGCCATCAGTGAAGGGCAGGGGAAGCATGGCTACACCTTC.

CDR3 DNA: TGTGCCAGCAGTGAGACGCCGAGCTCCTACAATGAGCAGTTCTTC. Its translation: CASSETPSSYNEQFF. This chain joins TRBV6-4 and TRBJ2-1; D is ambiguous. The V end was cut by 3 bases, the J end by 0 bases, with 9 bases between. Per the germline V gene, CDR1 is MRHNA and CDR2 is SNTAGT. This CDR3 is 15 amino acids long.

The chain recombines TRBV7-9 with TRBJ2-6, with a weak D call TRBD2 (7 bases). The CDR3 contains 15 residues. Germline loops: CDR1 SEHNR, CDR2 FQNEAQ (reference sequence). V dropped 5 bases and J dropped 2 bases, with 10 bases sitting between them. DNA for the CDR3: TGTGCCAGCAGCAAGGGGGGGGCTGGGGCCAACGTCCTGACTTTC. Translated: CASSKGGAGANVLTF. Looking up the rest from reference TRBV7-9 and TRBJ2-6 gives the full variable domain: DTGVSQNPRHKITKRGQNVTFRCDPISEHNRLYWYRQTLGQGPEFLTYFQNEAQLEKSRLLSDRFSAERPKGSFSTLEIQRTEQGDSAMYLCASSKGGAGANVLTFGAGSRLTVL.

The CDR3 coding sequence is TGTGCCACCCAGACTAGCGGCCAAGAGACCCAGTACTTC. Protein product: CATQTSGQETQYF. The chain links TRBV2 to TRBJ2-5; 9 nucleotides align to TRBD2. Germline values: CDR1 SNHLY, CDR2 FYNNEI. The V segment lost 10 bases and the J segment 1 base; nucleotides outside the gene matches: 4. The CDR3 sequence is 13 residues long.

The chain is built from TRBV7-2 and TRBJ2-1; D uncertain. Looked up from germline, CDR1 is SGHTA and CDR2 is FQGNSA. CDR3 size: 15 residues. V was cut by 1 base and J by 1 base, with 8 bases left in between. This chain's CDR3 is CASSLDASSYNEQFF. CDR3 nucleotide sequence: TGTGCCAGCAGCTTAGATGCTAGTTCCTACAATGAGCAGTTCTTC. The full variable domain, with the rest looked up from reference TRBV7-2 and TRBJ2-1, is GAGVSQSPSNKVTEKGKDVELRCDPISGHTALYWYRQSLGQGLEFLIYFQGNSAPDKSGLPSDRFSAERTGGSVSTLTIQRTQQEDSAVYLCASSLDASSYNEQFFGPGTRLTVL.

The chain is built from TRBV4-1 and TRBJ2-1, with TRBD2 identical over 11 bases. The CDR3 runs 17 residues. The germline V gene encodes CDR1 MGHRA and CDR2 YSYEKL. Trimming cost V 6 bases and J 1 base; bases outside gene matches: 8. CDR3 in DNA: TGCGCCAGCAGAGAAAATAGCGGGGGGGCGTCCTACAATGAGCAGTTCTTC. Its protein product is CASRENSGGASYNEQFF.

The rearrangement links TRBV7-6 to TRBJ2-7, with D perhaps TRBD2 (6 bases). CDR3 length equals 15 residues. CDR1 SGHVS and CDR2 FNYEAQ come from the germline V gene. The V gene lost 6 bases and the J gene lost 6 bases, with 21 bases spanning the gap. The CDR3 DNA sequence: TGTGCCAGCAGATTTTCTAGCGTAGGTCGAGGCGAGCAGTACTTC. It translates to CASRFSSVGRGEQYF.

The chain couples TRBV10-3 to TRBJ2-7; 10 nucleotides line up with TRBD2. CDR1 ENHRY and CDR2 SYGVKD come from the germline V gene. V lost 9 bases and J lost 0; bases outside the gene matches: 14. The CDR3 is 17 amino acids. CDR3 sequence (DNA): TGTGCCATTACCGAAGAAAGGATAGCGGGGGGCTCCTACGAGCAGTACTTC. Encoded protein: CAITEERIAGGSYEQYF.

This rearrangement joins TRBV4-1 to TRBJ2-1, with TRBD2 identical over 11 bases. J gave up 4 bases and V 0 bases, and 2 bases lay outside the gene matches. The CDR3 loop spans 16 amino acids. The germline V gene has CDR1 MGHRA and CDR2 YSYEKL. The CDR3 reads CASSQDLAGGYNEQFF. DNA for the CDR3: TGCGCCAGCAGCCAAGACCTAGCGGGAGGTTACAATGAGCAGTTCTTC.

The chain recombines TRBV11-2 with TRBJ2-1; D gene uncertain. V shed 4 bases and J shed 0 bases, with 13 bases lying between them. The germline V gene has CDR1 SGHAT and CDR2 FQNNGV. CDR3 length: 16 residues. This chain's CDR3 is CASSSLATSSYNEQFF. The DNA of the CDR3 is TGTGCCAGCAGCTCCCTTGCGACCAGCTCCTACAATGAGCAGTTCTTC. The full variable domain, with the rest looked up from reference TRBV11-2 and TRBJ2-1, is EAGVAQSPRYKIIEKRQSVAFWCNPISGHATLYWYQQILGQGPKLLIQFQNNGVVDDSQLPKDRFSAERLKGVDSTLKIQPAKLEDSAVYLCASSSLATSSYNEQFFGPGTRLTVL.

On this clone itself: Its ends do not fully match the called genes, so a read error is possible. The chain uses TRBV7-7 and TRBJ2-3; D not certain. The length of the CDR3 is 13 residues. From germline, CDR1 is SSHAT and CDR2 FNYEAQ (reference sequence). This CDR3 is CASSLGFTDTQYF. DNA for the CDR3: TGTGCTAGCAGCTTGGGGTTCACAGATACGCAGTATTTT.

This sequence joins TRBV7-8 and TRBJ2-7; tentatively, D is TRBD1 (6 bases). Trimming cost V 5 bases and J 2 bases, with 13 bases left between them. The CDR3 is made up of 14 amino acids. CDR1 SGHVS and CDR2 FQNEAQ come from the germline V gene. CDR3 nucleotide sequence: TGTGCCAGCAGCAACTGGGACACCCCCTACGAGCAGTACTTC. Translating it yields CASSNWDTPYEQYF.

This clone came up a few times. The rearrangement uses TRBV6-6 and TRBJ1-5; perhaps TRBD1 as D (5 bases). Germline values: CDR1 MNHNY, CDR2 SVGAGI (reference sequence). The length of the CDR3 is 16 residues. V was shortened by 0 bases and J by 2 bases, with 11 bases between the two germline ends. The CDR3 loop reads CASSYSREGGNQPQHF. The CDR3 DNA reads TGTGCCAGCAGTTACTCCAGGGAGGGTGGCAATCAGCCCCAGCATTTT.

This chain connects TRBV18 to TRBJ2-6, with D possibly TRBD1 on 6 matching bases. The CDR3 totals 15 residues. Trimming stripped 3 bases from V and 1 base from J, with 7 bases between. Germline-derived CDR1 and CDR2 are KGHSH and LQKENI. The CDR3 DNA sequence: TGTGCCAGCTCACCTACAGGGTCTGGGGCCAACGTCCTGACTTTC. Its translation is CASSPTGSGANVLTF.

The genes are TRBV18 and TRBJ2-5; D is undetermined. The J call is doubtful: the DNA matches TRBJ2-7 better. Germline V gene lookup returns CDR1 KGHSH and CDR2 LQKENI. The CDR3 sequence is 12 residues long. In DNA, the CDR3 is TGTGCCAGCTCACCAGTGGGCCTCGAGCAGTACTTC. It codes for CASSPVGLEQYF.

The chain has TRBV6-6 and TRBJ2-2, with D perhaps matching TRBD1 or TRBD2 (5 bases each). The length of the CDR3 is 14 residues. Between the trimmed V and J ends, which lost 6 bases and 0 bases, there was a span of 8 bases. CDR1 is MNHNY and CDR2 is SVGAGI in the germline V gene (reference sequence). The CDR3 DNA reads TGTGCCAGCAGGGGGACGACGAACACCGGGGAGCTGTTTTTT. The encoded protein is CASRGTTNTGELFF.

CDR3 in DNA: TGTGCCAGCAGCTACTTAGCGGGACGATCCTACGAGCAGTACTTC. It specifies CASSYLAGRSYEQYF. The chain recombines TRBV7-2 with TRBJ2-7; TRBD2 matches 8 bases. The V and J ends lost 4 bases and 1 base, in that order; junction bases with no gene match: 6. CDR3 size: 15 residues. Germline assignment: CDR1 SGHTA and CDR2 FQGNSA.

This chain connects TRBV11-2 to TRBJ1-1; 9 bases are shared with TRBD1. CDR3 size: 14 residues. The germline V gene has CDR1 SGHAT and CDR2 FQNNGV. Losses at the gene ends were 1 base for V and 5 bases for J; bases not matched to a gene: 2. CDR3 in amino acids: CASSLVGQGTEAFF. CDR3 in DNA: TGTGCCAGCAGCTTAGTAGGACAGGGGACTGAAGCTTTCTTT.

The chain links TRBV19 to TRBJ2-5; TRBD2 is a possible D gene (6 bases). The J call may be wrong; the DNA end is better matched by TRBJ2-7. The germline CDR1 and CDR2 sequences are LNHDA and SQIVND (reference sequence). The CDR3 contains 14 residues. DNA for the CDR3: TGTGCCAGTAGTATAACTAGCCGAAGGTACGAGCAGTACTTC. It encodes CASSITSRRYEQYF.

The chain recombines TRBV7-9 with TRBJ1-1; TRBD1 aligns across 10 bases. The CDR3 loop spans 15 amino acids. Looked up from germline, CDR1 is SEHNR and CDR2 is FQNEAQ (reference sequence). The J segment lost 4 bases and the V segment lost 3 bases, leaving 5 bases of the junction unmatched. The CDR3 DNA is TGTGCCAGCAGCTTGACAGGGGGCAGGATCACTGAAGCTTTCTTT. Translating it yields CASSLTGGRITEAFF.

This chain's CDR3 is CASSEDRGLSTDTQYF. CDR3 sequence (DNA): TGTGCCAGCAGCGAGGACAGGGGGCTCTCAACAGATACGCAGTATTTT. The V call is TRBV2, the J call TRBJ2-3, with 11 bases fitting TRBD1. CDR1 and CDR2 (germline): SNHLY, FYNNEI. The CDR3 has 16 amino acids. Trimming cost V 6 bases and J 3 bases; bases outside gene matches: 8.